This paragraph reports one TCR beta chain. This sample is drawn from a study of CD8+ T cells in alopecia areata. CDR1 is MNHEY and CDR2 is SVGAGI in the germline V gene. The J segment lost 5 bases and the V segment lost 4 bases, leaving 8 bases of the junction unmatched. CDR3 length: 15 amino acids. Reverse transcription of extracted RNA yielded cDNA, which provided the sequencing template. The table came from immunoSEQ multiplex PCR; TCRdb's copy has only in-frame clones and leaves some out. The sample consists of some 88,000 clones, 44% of them appearing once. As for treatment: oral pan-JAK inhibitor, 5-10 mg twice daily.

This clonotype originated in a human donor with alopecia areata. This chain joins TRBV6-5 and TRBJ2-1, with 7 nucleotides matching TRBD1. Sequences were derived from CD8+ T cells sorted from blood, sampled at week 24, from a patient treated with tofacitinib. The CDR3 reads CASSSLDRVHNEQFF. In DNA, the CDR3 is TGTGCCAGCAGTTCGCTTGACAGGGTCCACAATGAGCAGTTCTTC.